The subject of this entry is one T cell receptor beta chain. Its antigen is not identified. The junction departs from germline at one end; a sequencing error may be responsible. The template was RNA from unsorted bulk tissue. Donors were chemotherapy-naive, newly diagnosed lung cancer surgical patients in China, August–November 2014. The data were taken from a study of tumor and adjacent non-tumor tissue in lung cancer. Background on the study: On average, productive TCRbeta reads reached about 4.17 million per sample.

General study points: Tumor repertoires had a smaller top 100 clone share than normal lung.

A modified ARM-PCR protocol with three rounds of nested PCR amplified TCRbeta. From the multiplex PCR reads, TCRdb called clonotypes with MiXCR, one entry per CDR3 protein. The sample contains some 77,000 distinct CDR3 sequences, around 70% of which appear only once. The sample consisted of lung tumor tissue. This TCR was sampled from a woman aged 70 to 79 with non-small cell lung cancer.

The chain's CDR3 is CASSQVESGWSDGELFF. The CDR3 DNA reads TGTGCCAGCAGCCAAGTTGAAAGCGGGTGGTCCGACGGGGAGCTGTTTTTC. The V gene is TRBV4-2, the J gene TRBJ2-2; possible D gene TRBD2, 6 bases. Germline V CDR1 and CDR2: LGHNA, YNFKEQ. The CDR3 is 17 amino acids.